Listed below are T cell receptor beta chains from one sample, sequenced in a study of blood T cell repertoires in COVID-19. Sequenced by immunoSEQ multiplex PCR; TCRdb stores in-frame clones only, minus some. The data show 170,000 or so clones, 75% to 90% seen once. The sequenced sample was peripheral blood. These receptors came from a woman aged 60-70 years with acute or convalescent COVID-19. The CDR3 runs from the conserved cysteine through the conserved F or W. A D gene is named only where the DNA matches it firmly.

d_gene: TRBD1
v_gene: TRBV9
j_gene: TRBJ1-2
CDR3aa: CASSGRQGAGGYTF
CDR3nt: TGTGCCAGCAGCGGAAGACAGGGGGCTGGAGGCTACACCTTC

d_gene: TRBD1
v_gene: TRBV6-2/TRBV6-3
j_gene: TRBJ1-2
CDR3aa: CASSQGQKNGYTF
CDR3nt: TGTGCCAGCAGTCAGGGACAGAAGAATGGCTACACCTTC

d_gene: NA
v_gene: TRBV9
j_gene: TRBJ1-1
CDR3aa: CASSATQTPREAFF
CDR3nt: TGTGCCAGCAGCGCAACGCAGACCCCGCGGGAAGCTTTCTTT

d_gene: NA
v_gene: TRBV5-1
j_gene: TRBJ1-1
CDR3aa: CASSLGGWVTEAFF
CDR3nt: TGCGCCAGCAGCTTGGGGGGCTGGGTCACTGAAGCTTTCTTT

d_gene: NA
v_gene: TRBV5-1
j_gene: TRBJ2-3
CDR3aa: CASSLDTGSDTQYF
CDR3nt: TGCGCCAGCAGCTTGGACACCGGGTCAGATACGCAGTATTTT

d_gene: TRBD1
v_gene: TRBV6-5
j_gene: TRBJ2-7
CDR3aa: CASSYSGTEIYEQYF
CDR3nt: TGTGCCAGCAGTTACTCCGGGACAGAGATCTACGAGCAGTACTTC

d_gene: NA
v_gene: TRBV2
j_gene: TRBJ1-1
CDR3aa: CASSEPGRGTEAFF
CDR3nt: TGTGCCAGCAGTGAGCCGGGTCGCGGCACTGAAGCTTTCTTT

d_gene: TRBD1
v_gene: TRBV28
j_gene: TRBJ2-5
CDR3aa: CASSLHRGLGETQYF
CDR3nt: TGTGCCAGCAGTTTACACAGGGGTCTAGGAGAGACCCAGTACTTC

d_gene: TRBD1
v_gene: TRBV6-5
j_gene: TRBJ1-5
CDR3aa: CASSRGQAGNQPQHF
CDR3nt: TGTGCCAGCAGTCGGGGACAGGCAGGAAATCAGCCCCAGCATTTT

d_gene: TRBD1
v_gene: TRBV5-1
j_gene: TRBJ2-3
CDR3aa: CASSLQDRGDTQYF
CDR3nt: TGCGCCAGCAGCCTGCAGGACAGGGGAGATACGCAGTATTTT

d_gene: TRBD1
v_gene: TRBV12-3/TRBV12-4
j_gene: TRBJ1-2
CDR3aa: CASSQGVGGYTF
CDR3nt: TGTGCCAGCAGCCAGGGGGTCGGTGGCTACACCTTC

d_gene: NA
v_gene: TRBV18
j_gene: TRBJ1-2
CDR3aa: CASSPPDRQLSGYTF
CDR3nt: TGTGCCAGCTCACCACCGGATAGACAGCTCTCTGGCTACACCTTC

d_gene: NA
v_gene: TRBV5-1
j_gene: TRBJ1-3
CDR3aa: CASSPGGGNTIYF
CDR3nt: TGCGCCAGCAGCCCCGGGGGAGGAAACACCATATATTTT